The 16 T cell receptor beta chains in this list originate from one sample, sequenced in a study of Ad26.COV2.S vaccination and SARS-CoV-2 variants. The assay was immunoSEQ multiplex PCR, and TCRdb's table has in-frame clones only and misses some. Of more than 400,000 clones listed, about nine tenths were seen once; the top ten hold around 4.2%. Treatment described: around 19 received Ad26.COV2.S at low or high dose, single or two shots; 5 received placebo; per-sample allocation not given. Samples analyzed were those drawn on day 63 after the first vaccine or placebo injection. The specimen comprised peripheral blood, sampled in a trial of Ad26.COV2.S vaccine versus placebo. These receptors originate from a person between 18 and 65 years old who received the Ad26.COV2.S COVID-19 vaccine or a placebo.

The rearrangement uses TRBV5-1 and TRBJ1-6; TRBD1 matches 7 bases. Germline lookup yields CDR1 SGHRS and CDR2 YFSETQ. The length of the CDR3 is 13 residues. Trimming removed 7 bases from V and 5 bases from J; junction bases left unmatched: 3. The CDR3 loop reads CASADRNNSPLHF. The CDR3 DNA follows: TGCGCCAGCGCGGACAGGAATAATTCACCCCTCCACTTT.

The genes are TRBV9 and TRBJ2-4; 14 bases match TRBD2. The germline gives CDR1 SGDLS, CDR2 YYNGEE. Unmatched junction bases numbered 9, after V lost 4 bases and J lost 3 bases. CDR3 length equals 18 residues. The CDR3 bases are TGTGCCAGCAGCTTCGGACTAGCGGGAGGCGGAGACAAAAACATTCAGTACTTC. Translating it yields CASSFGLAGGGDKNIQYF.

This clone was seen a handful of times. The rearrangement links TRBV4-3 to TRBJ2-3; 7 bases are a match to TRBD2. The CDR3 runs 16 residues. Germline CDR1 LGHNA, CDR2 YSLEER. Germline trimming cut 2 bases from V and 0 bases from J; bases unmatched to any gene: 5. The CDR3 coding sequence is TGCGCCAGCAGCCAAATAGCGGGTCCTAGCACAGATACGCAGTATTTT. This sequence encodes CASSQIAGPSTDTQYF.

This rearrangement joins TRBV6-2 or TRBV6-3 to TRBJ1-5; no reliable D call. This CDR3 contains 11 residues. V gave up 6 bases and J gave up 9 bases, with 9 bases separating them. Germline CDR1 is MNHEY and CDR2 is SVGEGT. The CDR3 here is CASSPEWPQHF. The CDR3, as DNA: TGTGCCAGCAGCCCCGAATGGCCCCAGCATTTT.

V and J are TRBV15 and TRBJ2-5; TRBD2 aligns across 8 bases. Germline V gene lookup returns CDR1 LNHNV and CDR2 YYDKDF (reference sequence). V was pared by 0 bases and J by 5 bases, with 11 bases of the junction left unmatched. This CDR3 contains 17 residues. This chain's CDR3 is CATSRDPPGGARETQYF. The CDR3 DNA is TGTGCCACCAGCAGAGACCCACCGGGGGGGGCAAGGGAGACCCAGTACTTC.

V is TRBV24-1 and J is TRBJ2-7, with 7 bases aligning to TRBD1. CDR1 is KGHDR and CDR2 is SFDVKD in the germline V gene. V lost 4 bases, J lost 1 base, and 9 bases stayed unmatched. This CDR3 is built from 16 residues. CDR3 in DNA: TGTGCCACCAGTGAGGGATCGGCAGGGGGTTCCTACGAGCAGTACTTC. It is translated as CATSEGSAGGSYEQYF.

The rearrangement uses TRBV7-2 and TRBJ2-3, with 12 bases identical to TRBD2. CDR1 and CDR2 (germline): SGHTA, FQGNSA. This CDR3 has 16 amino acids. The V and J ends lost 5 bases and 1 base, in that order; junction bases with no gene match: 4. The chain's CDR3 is CASSTRLAGGTDTQYF. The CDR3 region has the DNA TGTGCCAGCAGCACCCGACTAGCGGGAGGCACAGATACGCAGTATTTT. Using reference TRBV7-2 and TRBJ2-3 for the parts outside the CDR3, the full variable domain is GAGVSQSPSNKVTEKGKDVELRCDPISGHTALYWYRQSLGQGLEFLIYFQGNSAPDKSGLPSDRFSAERTGGSVSTLTIQRTQQEDSAVYLCASSTRLAGGTDTQYFGPGTRLTVL.

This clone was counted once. The CDR3 DNA follows: TGTGCCAGCAATGTCCAGGGTGCAGATACGCAGTATTTT. It yields the protein CASNVQGADTQYF. This chain joins TRBV2 and TRBJ2-3; D might be TRBD1 (5 bases). CDR1 is SNHLY, CDR2 FYNNEI, per germline. Trimming stripped 7 bases from V and 4 bases from J, with 12 bases between. This CDR3 contains 13 residues. Combining the CDR3 with reference TRBV2 and TRBJ2-3 gives the whole variable domain EPEVTQTPSHQVTQMGQEVILRCVPISNHLYFYWYRQILGQKVEFLVSFYNNEISEKSEIFDDQFSVERPDGSNFTLKIRSTKLEDSAMYFCASNVQGADTQYFGPGTRLTVL.

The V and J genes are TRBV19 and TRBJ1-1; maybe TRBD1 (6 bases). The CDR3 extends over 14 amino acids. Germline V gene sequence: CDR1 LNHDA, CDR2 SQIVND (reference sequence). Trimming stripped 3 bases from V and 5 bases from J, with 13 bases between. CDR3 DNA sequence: TGTGCCAGTAGTATGGCGGTACAGGGAACTGAAGCTTTCTTT. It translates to CASSMAVQGTEAFF.

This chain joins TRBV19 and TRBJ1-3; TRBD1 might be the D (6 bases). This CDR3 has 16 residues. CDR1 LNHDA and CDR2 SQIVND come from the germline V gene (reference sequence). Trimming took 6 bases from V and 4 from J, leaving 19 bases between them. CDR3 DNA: TGTGCCAGTAGGACGACACAGGGAAACACCGGAAACACCATATATTTT. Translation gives CASRTTQGNTGNTIYF. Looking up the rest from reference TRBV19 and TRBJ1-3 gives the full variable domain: DGGITQSPKYLFRKEGQNVTLSCEQNLNHDAMYWYRQDPGQGLRLIYYSQIVNDFQKGDIAEGYSVSREKKESFPLTVTSAQKNPTAFYLCASRTTQGNTGNTIYFGEGSWLTVV.

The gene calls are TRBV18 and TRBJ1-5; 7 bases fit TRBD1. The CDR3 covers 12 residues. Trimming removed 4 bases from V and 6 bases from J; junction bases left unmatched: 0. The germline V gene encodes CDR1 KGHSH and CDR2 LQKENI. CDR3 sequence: CASSQGAQPQHF. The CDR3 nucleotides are TGTGCCAGCTCACAGGGGGCTCAGCCCCAGCATTTT.

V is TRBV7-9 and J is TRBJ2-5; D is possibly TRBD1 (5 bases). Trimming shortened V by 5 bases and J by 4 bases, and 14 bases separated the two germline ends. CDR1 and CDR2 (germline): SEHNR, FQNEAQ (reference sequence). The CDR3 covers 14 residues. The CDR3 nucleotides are TGTGCCAGCAGCCCCCAGACAGTATCAGAGACCCAGTACTTC. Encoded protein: CASSPQTVSETQYF.

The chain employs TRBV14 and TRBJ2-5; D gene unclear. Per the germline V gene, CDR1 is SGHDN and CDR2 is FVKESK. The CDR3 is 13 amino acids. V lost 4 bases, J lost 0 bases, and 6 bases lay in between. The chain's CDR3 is CASSRTHQETQYF. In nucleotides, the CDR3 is TGTGCCAGCAGCCGAACACACCAAGAGACCCAGTACTTC.

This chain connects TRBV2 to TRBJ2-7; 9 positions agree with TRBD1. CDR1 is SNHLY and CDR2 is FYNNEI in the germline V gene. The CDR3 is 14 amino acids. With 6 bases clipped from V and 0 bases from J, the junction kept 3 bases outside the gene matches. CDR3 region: CASSRDRASYEQYF. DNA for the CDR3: TGTGCCAGCAGCCGGGACAGGGCCTCCTACGAGCAGTACTTC.

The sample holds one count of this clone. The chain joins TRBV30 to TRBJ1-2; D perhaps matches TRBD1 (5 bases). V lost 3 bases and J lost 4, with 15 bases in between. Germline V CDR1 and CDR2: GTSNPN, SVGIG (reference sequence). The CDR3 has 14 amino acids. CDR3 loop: CAWSATVGGYGYTF. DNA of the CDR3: TGTGCCTGGAGCGCCACTGTCGGGGGCTATGGCTACACCTTC. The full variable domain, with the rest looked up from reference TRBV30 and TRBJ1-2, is SQTIHQWPATLVQPVGSPLSLECTVEGTSNPNLYWYRQAAGRGLQLLFYSVGIGQISSEVPQNLSASRPQDRQFILSSKKLLLSDSGFYLCAWSATVGGYGYTFGSGTRLTVV.

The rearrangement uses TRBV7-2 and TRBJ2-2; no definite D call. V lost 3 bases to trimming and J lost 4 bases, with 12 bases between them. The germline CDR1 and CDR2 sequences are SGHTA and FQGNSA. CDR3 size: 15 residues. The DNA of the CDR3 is TGTGCCAGCAGCTTCAGAAGGCTTGGCACCGGGGAGCTGTTTTTT. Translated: CASSFRRLGTGELFF.